Each of the 11 T cell receptor beta chains below was sequenced from the same sample in a study of T cell repertoires in ileal Crohn's disease. This table comes from immunoSEQ multiplex PCR, and its TCRdb copy is limited to in-frame clones, with some not included. The sample yields over 14,000 clones, 80% seen once. The sequencing sample was made of ileal tissue. The receptors originated from an adult with Crohn's disease.

The chain carries TRBV27 and TRBJ2-1, with 12 nucleotides matching TRBD1. After removal of 5 bases from V and 8 bases from J, the junction contained 7 bases not matched to a gene. The V gene's germline CDR1 is MNHEY and CDR2 SMNVEV (reference sequence). The CDR3 sequence is 15 residues long. The CDR3, as DNA: TGTGCCAGCAGTCTCCGGGACAGGGGGCGGGATGAGCAGTTCTTC. As protein: CASSLRDRGRDEQFF.

The chain carries TRBV15 and TRBJ1-2; 10 nucleotides agree with TRBD1. This CDR3 has 15 residues. Germline CDR1 is LNHNV and CDR2 is YYDKDF (reference sequence). With V trimmed by 5 bases and J by 8 bases, 11 bases remained unmatched. CDR3 bases: TGTGCCACCAGCGGGGACCGGGACAGGGGCCAGGGCTACACCTTC. Translating it yields CATSGDRDRGQGYTF. The variable domain in full, with the rest retrieved from reference TRBV15 and TRBJ1-2, is DAMVIQNPRYQVTQFGKPVTLSCSQTLNHNVMYWYQQKSSQAPKLLFHYYDKDFNNEADTPDNFQSRRPNTSFCFLDIRSPGLGDTAMYLCATSGDRDRGQGYTFGSGTRLTVV.

The chain carries TRBV9 and TRBJ2-5; 7 bases are a match to TRBD1. Trimming removed 0 bases from V and 1 base from J; junction bases left unmatched: 9. This CDR3 is built from 17 residues. Germline-derived CDR1 and CDR2 are SGDLS and YYNGEE. CDR3 region: CASSVAPGQARQETQYF. The CDR3 region has the DNA TGTGCCAGCAGCGTAGCCCCTGGACAGGCCCGCCAAGAGACCCAGTACTTC. The whole variable domain, remainder taken from reference TRBV9 and TRBJ2-5, is DSGVTQTPKHLITATGQRVTLRCSPRSGDLSVYWYQQSLDQGLQFLIQYYNGEERAKGNILERFSAQQFPDLHSELNLSSLELGDSALYFCASSVAPGQARQETQYFGPGTRLLVL.

The chain is built from TRBV30 and TRBJ1-5; 8 nucleotides agree with TRBD1. The CDR3 is 13 amino acids. With V trimmed by 5 bases and J by 5 bases, 5 bases remained unmatched. Germline V gene data show CDR1 as GTSNPN and CDR2 as SVGIG (reference sequence). The CDR3 protein is CAWGAGGDQPQHF. DNA for the CDR3: TGTGCCTGGGGCGCAGGGGGCGATCAGCCCCAGCATTTT.

The chain couples TRBV2 to TRBJ1-1, with no clear D. From germline, CDR1 is SNHLY and CDR2 FYNNEI. Between the trimmed V and J ends, which lost 6 bases and 7 bases, there was a span of 15 bases. CDR3 length equals 13 residues. The CDR3: CASRAEAMGEAFF. The CDR3 DNA sequence: TGTGCCAGCAGGGCCGAGGCCATGGGTGAAGCTTTCTTT.

This clone was observed a few times. The chain is built from TRBV30 and TRBJ1-1; maybe TRBD1 (5 bases). With 2 bases removed from V and 3 bases from J, the gap between germline ends came to 19 bases. Germline V gene data show CDR1 as GTSNPN and CDR2 as SVGIG (reference sequence). The CDR3 extends over 16 amino acids. CDR3 protein: CAWSSWGSDVHTEAFF. The CDR3 DNA follows: TGTGCCTGGAGTTCGTGGGGCTCCGATGTTCACACTGAAGCTTTCTTT.

This sequence joins TRBV10-1 and TRBJ2-3; D is unclear. Trimming pared 3 bases from V and 3 bases from J, leaving 13 bases between. CDR3 length equals 15 residues. The germline V gene encodes CDR1 WNHNN and CDR2 SYGVQD (reference sequence). The CDR3 reads CASSDGGSFTDTQYF. The DNA for the CDR3 is TGCGCCAGCAGTGACGGCGGAAGCTTTACAGATACGCAGTATTTT.

The rearrangement links TRBV9 to TRBJ2-3, with TRBD2 matching 7 bases. The length of the CDR3 is 18 residues. Germline V gives CDR1 SGDLS, CDR2 YYNGEE. V shed 4 bases and J 1 base; nucleotides not matched to a gene: 15. CDR3 loop: CASSTNPFREDGTDTQYF. CDR3 nucleotide sequence: TGTGCCAGCAGCACCAACCCCTTCCGGGAGGATGGCACAGATACGCAGTATTTT.

This clone appeared a few times. The V gene is TRBV19, the J gene TRBJ2-1, with D maybe TRBD1 (6 bases). The CDR3 is made up of 14 amino acids. V was pared by 5 bases and J by 5 bases, with 13 bases between. Germline V lookup: CDR1 LNHDA, CDR2 SQIVND (reference sequence). The CDR3 loop is CASSPYRENNEQFF. The DNA for the CDR3 is TGTGCCAGTAGTCCCTACAGGGAGAACAATGAGCAGTTCTTC.

The chain carries TRBV5-1 and TRBJ1-1; possibly TRBD1 for D (6 bases). Germline loops: CDR1 SGHRS, CDR2 YFSETQ. The CDR3 runs to 16 residues. V dropped 4 bases and J dropped 0 bases, with 16 bases sitting between them. The CDR3 is CASSRLDRTMNTEAFF. CDR3 nucleotide sequence: TGCGCCAGCAGCCGATTGGACAGAACCATGAACACTGAAGCTTTCTTT. Supplemented by reference TRBV5-1 and TRBJ1-1, the full variable domain reads KAGVTQTPRYLIKTRGQQVTLSCSPISGHRSVSWYQQTPGQGLQFLFEYFSETQRNKGNFPGRFSGRQFSNSRSEMNVSTLELGDSALYLCASSRLDRTMNTEAFFGQGTRLTVV.

The genes are TRBV9 and TRBJ2-2; a weak D match, TRBD1 (6 bases). V shed 3 bases and J shed 6 bases, with 9 bases lying between them. Germline CDR1 is SGDLS and CDR2 is YYNGEE. The CDR3 is 13 amino acids. CDR3 residues: CASSETGSGELFF. The CDR3, as DNA: TGTGCCAGCAGCGAAACAGGGTCCGGGGAGCTGTTTTTT.